This TCR beta chain was recovered during a study of blood T cell repertoires in COVID-19 (dated by TCRdb to between 2020 and 2021). With regard to the full study: Samples from collaborators originated in the United States, Italy and Spain and spanned both the acute and convalescent phases of COVID-19. The material from the prospective study consisted of cDNA or gDNA derived from T cells, B-cell-depleted T cells, or PBMCs. Subjects who had been exposed to COVID-19, were actively infected with it, or had recovered from it provided the deeply sampled blood TCRbeta repertoires that made up the dataset. The repertoires were made available in a free public database intended to serve as a resource for research on the immune response to SARS-CoV-2. Samples came from the ongoing ImmuneRACE study (first 160 participants) plus 1,254 subjects from 6 global collaborators. Nearly every sample came with metadata listing a de-identified subject ID, COVID-19 status, age in years and sex. HLA class I and class II types, where available, came from metadata supplied by the sample provider rather than from assay-based typing. General findings and caveats noted by the study authors: The amount of clinical and demographic metadata varied by source and participant and was provided uncurated.

V is pared back by 6 bases and J by 8 bases, with 16 bases lying between the germline termini. Including cysteine and phenylalanine, the CDR3 has 13 amino acids. The kept DNA is CDR3 alone, 39 bases in frame from the first base. Comments on this clone: It lacks a known antigen. The record has no base qualities; no much larger clone is one base away. Other DNA sequences from this sample encode an identical CDR3 as well.

Another Seattle source contributed samples from volunteer blood donors who had recovered from COVID-19. Whole blood was collected in K2EDTA tubes by collaborating institutions according to the institutions' own protocols. For TCRbeta analysis, collaborators shipped samples in one of three forms: frozen whole blood, isolated PBMCs, or DNA extracted from either of those sample types. TCRbeta CDR3 regions were amplified from genomic DNA by means of the immunoSEQ Assay, a bias-controlled multiplex PCR. In the source study's methods: The number of nucleated cells in each sample was estimated from the amplification of reference gene primers within the assay. Sequence reads were collapsed and filtered to measure the absolute abundance of every unique TCRbeta CDR3 rearrangement. For each sample, productive Simpson clonality was calculated by taking the square root of Simpson's diversity index across productive rearrangements. Held by TCRdb, this immuneACCESS table contains in-frame sequences only and omits some clones. Under half of the omission traces to an unresolved V gene where checked; the cause of the rest is unknown. V and J calls and clone size are copied from that table; D and trimming were computed from the DNA. In this sample the table shows about 280,000 clones, approximately 83% of which occur a single time. Around 10% of the sample is taken by the ten largest.

This receptor chain uses TRBV12-3 or TRBV12-4 and TRBJ1-2, with the D gene uncertain. Sequenced: peripheral blood. The receptor was isolated from a woman aged 50 to 60 who had recovered from COVID-19. The CDR3 protein is CASSPQGRGGYTF. The nucleotide sequence is TGTGCCAGCAGCCCCCAAGGTAGAGGCGGCTACACCTTC.